Listed here are 13 T cell receptor beta chains from one sample, sequenced in a study of neoadjuvant anti-PD-1 for oral cavity cancer. This table comes from immunoSEQ multiplex PCR, and its TCRdb copy is limited to in-frame clones, with some not included. This sample has around 34,000 clones, with around nine tenths found just once. The source was PBMCs, collected before nivolumab (anti-PD-1) treatment. The receptor set was obtained from a person aged 35-80 years with oral cavity squamous cell carcinoma.

V is TRBV2 and J is TRBJ1-2; weak D call: TRBD1 (5 bases). From germline, CDR1 is SNHLY and CDR2 FYNNEI. The CDR3 totals 14 residues. Trimming stripped 7 bases from V and 3 bases from J, with 15 bases between. The CDR3 sequence: CASKFTGRDYGYTF. CDR3 DNA sequence: TGTGCCAGCAAATTCACCGGCAGGGACTATGGCTACACCTTC.

The chain employs TRBV10-3 and TRBJ2-1; 11 bases are a match to TRBD2. The germline V gene has CDR1 ENHRY and CDR2 SYGVKD. The CDR3 runs 17 residues. V lost 6 bases, J lost 0 bases, and 7 bases stayed unmatched. In nucleotides, the CDR3 is TGTGCCATCAGGGTAGCGGGGGGGACGAGCTCCTACAATGAGCAGTTCTTC. Amino acid sequence: CAIRVAGGTSSYNEQFF.

The chain is built from TRBV7-2 and TRBJ1-5; D gene ambiguous. CDR3 length equals 15 residues. The V gene's germline CDR1 is SGHTA and CDR2 FQGNSA. Deletions cut 5 bases from V and 0 bases from J, with 11 bases between. In DNA form, the CDR3 reads TGTGCCAGCAGCGTAAGGGTGAATAGCAATCAGCCCCAGCATTTT. Translating gives CASSVRVNSNQPQHF.

The chain combines TRBV6-6 with TRBJ2-7, with 8 bases matching TRBD1. The length of the CDR3 is 14 residues. Germline V gene sequence: CDR1 MNHNY, CDR2 SVGAGI (reference sequence). V lost 10 bases to trimming and J lost 0 bases; unmatched junction nucleotides: 8. The CDR3 spells CAIARDRSSYEQYF. CDR3 nucleotide sequence: TGTGCCATCGCCCGGGACAGGAGCTCCTACGAGCAGTACTTC.

The J gene is TRBJ1-5, the V gene TRBV10-2, with D hard to call. This CDR3 has 14 amino acids. Germline V gene data show CDR1 as WSHSY and CDR2 as SAAADI. The ends were cut back, 2 bases at V and 5 bases at J, with 10 bases in the middle. CDR3 in amino acids: CASSEGVSHQPQHF. CDR3 nucleotide sequence: TGCGCCAGCAGTGAGGGGGTATCCCATCAGCCCCAGCATTTT.

This chain joins TRBV29-1 and TRBJ1-4; unclear D gene. The CDR3 runs 11 residues. The V end lost 7 bases, the J end lost 8 bases, and 11 bases lay between the germline ends. Germline V gene lookup returns CDR1 SQVTM and CDR2 ANQGSEA. CDR3 sequence: CSAEASEKLFF. CDR3 coding DNA: TGCAGCGCTGAGGCCAGCGAAAAACTGTTTTTT.

This clone has only one observation. The rearrangement links TRBV10-1 to TRBJ2-3; 8 bases fit TRBD2. Per germline, CDR1 WNHNN and CDR2 SYGVQD (reference sequence). The CDR3 loop spans 15 amino acids. Trimming at V came to 3 bases and at J to 6 bases, leaving 8 bases not matched to a gene. For the CDR3, the DNA is TGCGCCAGCAGTGAATTAAGCGGGGGTGTGGATACGCAGTATTTT. Its protein product is CASSELSGGVDTQYF.

This sequence joins TRBV4-2 and TRBJ1-2, with D perhaps TRBD1 (6 bases). This CDR3 comprises 14 residues. In germline, CDR1 is LGHNA, CDR2 YNFKEQ. V lost 6 bases to trimming and J lost 8 bases, with 19 bases between them. CDR3 coding DNA: TGTGCCAGCAGTCGAGAGGGGGGTCTTAAGGGCTACACCTTC. Translated: CASSREGGLKGYTF.

The chain employs TRBV19 and TRBJ2-7; 8 bases agree with TRBD1. V lost 5 bases and J lost 4; bases outside the gene matches: 13. The germline gives CDR1 LNHDA, CDR2 SQIVND (reference sequence). The CDR3 is 16 amino acids. This CDR3 is CASSGAGHRGAYEQYF. The CDR3 DNA reads TGTGCCAGTAGTGGAGCAGGGCACAGGGGGGCGTACGAGCAGTACTTC.

V usage is TRBV11-2 and J usage is TRBJ1-1; D gene unclear. V was cut by 4 bases and J by 11 bases, with 17 bases left in between. This CDR3 is built from 13 residues. CDR1 and CDR2 from the germline V gene are SGHAT and FQNNGV. Here the CDR3 reads CASSSPRTVKAFF. Written as DNA, the CDR3 is TGTGCCAGCAGCTCTCCCCGCACTGTCAAGGCTTTCTTT.

The V call is TRBV15, the J call TRBJ2-7; TRBD2 might be the D (6 bases). Per the germline V gene, CDR1 is LNHNV and CDR2 is YYDKDF (reference sequence). Trimming cost V 0 bases and J 2 bases, with 20 bases left between them. This CDR3 comprises 18 residues. The CDR3 nucleotides are TGTGCCACCAGCAGAGAACGAATAGAGGGACTCACAACCTACGAGCAGTACTTC. It yields the protein CATSRERIEGLTTYEQYF.

The chain is built from TRBV4-1 and TRBJ2-6; TRBD1 matches 7 bases. The V gene end was trimmed by 5 bases and the J gene end by 2 bases; junction bases not matched to a gene: 0. Germline CDR1 MGHRA, CDR2 YSYEKL. This CDR3 contains 14 residues. In nucleotides, the CDR3 is TGCGCCAGCAGCACAGGGGCTGGGGCCAACGTCCTGACTTTC. Amino acid sequence: CASSTGAGANVLTF.

The chain has TRBV20-1 and TRBJ2-1; D remains ambiguous. CDR1 and CDR2 from the germline V gene are DFQATT and SNEGSKA (reference sequence). This CDR3 region has 11 residues. Between the trimmed V and J ends, which lost 4 bases and 2 bases, there was a span of 3 bases. CDR3 bases: TGCAGTGCTACCACCTACAATGAGCAGTTCTTC. Protein: CSATTYNEQFF.